What follows are 24 T cell receptor beta chains derived from one specimen sequenced in a study of patients and donors after allogeneic stem cell transplantation. TCRdb called the RT-PCR reads again in MiXCR, with one record for every CDR3 protein. Of around 150,000 distinct CDR3 sequences in the sample, 30% to 45% were seen once. Sequenced: blood, either unsorted or a sorted T cell fraction (not recorded which). The receptors come from a human donor who was either an allogeneic HSCT recipient or a stem cell or donor lymphocyte infusion donor (not recorded which). It is not recorded whose cells these are; they may come from a transplant donor.

The sample holds many counts of this clonotype. V and J are TRBV7-2 and TRBJ1-1; D remains ambiguous. The CDR3 has 12 residues. Between the trimmed V and J ends, which lost 0 bases and 5 bases, there was a span of 4 bases. Per the germline V gene, CDR1 is SGHTA and CDR2 is FQGNSA. CDR3 amino acids: CASSLALTEAFF. DNA of the CDR3: TGTGCCAGCAGCTTAGCGCTAACTGAAGCTTTCTTT.

This clonotype has just one count. The genes are TRBV11-3 and TRBJ2-2; 11 positions match TRBD2. With 3 bases clipped from V and 0 bases from J, the junction kept 6 bases outside the gene matches. Germline assignment: CDR1 SGHNT and CDR2 YENEEA. The length of the CDR3 is 18 residues. The CDR3 protein is CASSLLLAGGSNTGELFF. The CDR3, as DNA: TGTGCCAGCAGCTTGCTGCTAGCGGGGGGATCGAACACCGGGGAGCTGTTTTTT.

V usage is TRBV5-1 and J usage is TRBJ1-4; 7 bases map to TRBD1. V lost 4 bases, J lost 7 bases, and 7 bases stayed unmatched. Germline assignment: CDR1 SGHRS and CDR2 YFSETQ. The CDR3 is 14 residues long. CDR3 in DNA: TGCGCCAGCAGCCCCATCAGGGGGGGTGAAAAACTGTTTTTT. Amino acid sequence: CASSPIRGGEKLFF.

This rearrangement joins TRBV29-1 to TRBJ1-3; perhaps TRBD1 as D (6 bases). CDR3 size: 13 residues. Trimming pared 6 bases from V and 2 bases from J, leaving 11 bases between. The germline V gene has CDR1 SQVTM and CDR2 ANQGSEA. CDR3 DNA sequence: TGCAGCGTCCCCACAGGGCCTGGAAACACCATATATTTT. This codes for CSVPTGPGNTIYF.

The V call is TRBV28, the J call TRBJ1-6; no clear D gene. The V and J ends lost 2 bases and 11 bases respectively, with 13 bases between them. The V gene's germline CDR1 is MDHEN and CDR2 SYDVKM. The CDR3 is made up of 14 amino acids. The DNA for the CDR3 is TGTGCCAGCAGTTTAAGGGCCATGGGTCCACCCCTCCACTTT. This translates into CASSLRAMGPPLHF.

The V gene is TRBV28, the J gene TRBJ1-4, with D hard to call. CDR3 length equals 13 residues. Germline CDR1 and CDR2: MDHEN and SYDVKM. V lost 10 bases and J lost 3, with 12 bases in between. DNA of the CDR3: TGTGCCATCAGCCAGGTTCCTAATGAAAAACTGTTTTTT. Protein sequence: CAISQVPNEKLFF.

The chain employs TRBV29-1 and TRBJ2-3, with D possibly being TRBD2 (6 bases). From germline, CDR1 is SQVTM and CDR2 ANQGSEA. The length of the CDR3 is 14 residues. Deletions cut 4 bases from V and 1 base from J, with 12 bases between. The CDR3 loop reads CSVVGREGTDTQYF. CDR3 sequence (DNA): TGCAGCGTTGTCGGCAGGGAGGGCACAGATACGCAGTATTTT.

This clonotype was seen a few times. The chain joins TRBV29-1 to TRBJ2-2, with TRBD2 as a possible D gene (6 bases). In germline, CDR1 is SQVTM, CDR2 ANQGSEA. Deletions cut 5 bases from V and 1 base from J, with 11 bases between. This CDR3 contains 14 residues. CDR3 in DNA: TGCAGCGTTAATTTGGGAGGGAACACCGGGGAGCTGTTTTTT. It yields the protein CSVNLGGNTGELFF.

This chain joins TRBV12-3 or TRBV12-4 and TRBJ1-2, with TRBD1 as a possible D gene (6 bases). The CDR3 is made up of 14 amino acids. The ends were cut back, 6 bases at V and 5 bases at J, with 16 bases in the middle. CDR3: CASSLGGLPYGYTF. Here the CDR3 DNA reads TGTGCCAGCAGCCTCGGGGGGCTCCCGTATGGCTACACCTTC.

This chain joins TRBV15 and TRBJ2-2; the match to TRBD2 covers 7 bases. The CDR3 sequence is 16 residues long. The ends lost 0 bases at V and 6 bases at J; junction bases unmatched: 7. Germline-derived CDR1 and CDR2 are LNHNV and YYDKDF (reference sequence). The chain's CDR3 is CATSRDLGGDPGELFF. The DNA of the CDR3 is TGTGCCACCAGCAGAGATTTGGGAGGGGACCCCGGGGAGCTGTTTTTT.

The chain employs TRBV9 and TRBJ2-3; 7 nucleotides line up with TRBD1. Trimming took 4 bases from V and 1 from J; bases not matched to a gene: 6. Looked up from germline, CDR1 is SGDLS and CDR2 is YYNGEE. The CDR3 is made up of 15 amino acids. The DNA for the CDR3 is TGTGCCAGCAGCTCCCCGGGACAGCGCACAGATACGCAGTATTTT. Translation gives CASSSPGQRTDTQYF.

This clonotype was counted ten times or more. This chain links TRBV12-3 or TRBV12-4 with TRBJ1-1; D not certain. CDR3 size: 13 residues. V lost 4 bases, J lost 0 bases, and 6 bases lay in between. The CDR3 sequence: CASSSGMNTEAFF. The CDR3 region has the DNA TGTGCCAGCAGTTCGGGGATGAACACTGAAGCTTTCTTT.

CDR3 protein: CSVEGTASSGNTIYF. CDR3 DNA sequence: TGCAGCGTTGAGGGGACAGCTAGCTCTGGAAACACCATATATTTT. The V gene is TRBV29-1, the J gene TRBJ1-3, with 7 nucleotides matching TRBD1. The V segment lost 3 bases and the J segment 0 bases; nucleotides outside the gene matches: 5. This CDR3 is 15 amino acids long. Germline V CDR1 and CDR2: SQVTM, ANQGSEA.

This clonotype was counted between two and nine times. The chain couples TRBV5-1 to TRBJ1-1; 12 positions agree with TRBD1. Trimming at V came to 0 bases and at J to 2 bases, leaving 5 bases not matched to a gene. The CDR3 spans 17 residues. Germline values: CDR1 SGHRS, CDR2 YFSETQ. CDR3 residues: CASSLAGTGGGNTEAFF. CDR3 DNA: TGCGCCAGCAGCTTGGCCGGGACAGGGGGCGGAAACACTGAAGCTTTCTTT.

This clonotype occurred a few times. The rearrangement links TRBV20-1 to TRBJ1-5; D gene uncertain. V was pared by 0 bases and J by 0 bases, with 9 bases between. CDR1 and CDR2 from the germline V gene are DFQATT and SNEGSKA (reference sequence). The CDR3 is 15 residues long. The CDR3 is CSARDPGYSNQPQHF. The CDR3 region has the DNA TGCAGTGCTAGAGATCCGGGGTATAGCAATCAGCCCCAGCATTTT.

The chain combines TRBV12-3 or TRBV12-4 with TRBJ1-4; D possibly corresponds to TRBD1 (6 bases). Trimming removed 6 bases from V and 17 bases from J, with 19 bases in between. This CDR3 is 12 amino acids long. CDR3 coding DNA: TGTGCCAGCAGAAAAACAGGGTTTGAACAATTTTTT. It codes for CASRKTGFEQFF.

This chain links TRBV6-1 with TRBJ1-2; no definite D call. Germline CDR1 and CDR2: MNHNS and SASEGT. V lost 2 bases to trimming and J lost 4 bases, with 8 bases between them. CDR3 length: 13 amino acids. The CDR3 DNA is TGTGCCAGCAGTGAATACCAGAGCTATGGCTACACCTTC. It specifies CASSEYQSYGYTF.

The chain carries TRBV24-1 and TRBJ1-2; no reliable D call. Germline V CDR1 and CDR2: KGHDR, SFDVKD. Trimming removed 8 bases at V and 8 bases at J, with 17 bases between. This CDR3 comprises 13 residues. The CDR3 loop is CATNVASIDGYTF. The CDR3, as DNA: TGTGCCACCAACGTCGCATCTATAGACGGCTACACCTTC.

This sequence joins TRBV10-2 and TRBJ2-2; D gene ambiguous. The V end was cut by 4 bases, the J end by 6 bases, with 3 bases between. The germline V gene has CDR1 WSHSY and CDR2 SAAADI. This CDR3 has 11 residues. The DNA of the CDR3 is TGCGCCAGCAGTGGTCCCGGGGAGCTGTTTTTT. It encodes CASSGPGELFF.

The gene calls are TRBV29-1 and TRBJ1-5; TRBD1 is a possible D gene (5 bases). Germline values: CDR1 SQVTM, CDR2 ANQGSEA. This CDR3 is 12 amino acids long. Trimming removed 0 bases at V and 9 bases at J, with 9 bases between. CDR3 region: CSVEEEGAPQHF. The CDR3 DNA sequence: TGCAGCGTTGAAGAGGAAGGGGCGCCCCAGCATTTT.

The chain carries TRBV7-2 and TRBJ1-5; maybe TRBD1 (5 bases). The CDR3 consists of 17 residues. CDR1 is SGHTA, CDR2 FQGNSA, per germline. Trimming pared 5 bases from V and 2 bases from J, leaving 19 bases between. CDR3 amino acids: CASSPSSRGVGNQPQHF. Here the CDR3 DNA reads TGTGCCAGCAGCCCGTCCTCGAGGGGAGTTGGCAATCAGCCCCAGCATTTT.

V is TRBV7-3 and J is TRBJ1-1; perhaps TRBD1 as D (5 bases). The V and J ends lost 2 bases and 11 bases respectively, with 15 bases between them. The length of the CDR3 is 13 residues. Germline V gene lookup returns CDR1 SGHTA and CDR2 FQGTGA. The CDR3 is CASSLLGPGRAFF. The CDR3 DNA is TGTGCCAGCAGCTTACTTGGTCCAGGGCGGGCTTTCTTT.

The chain employs TRBV10-3 and TRBJ1-1; 9 bases match TRBD1. CDR1 is ENHRY and CDR2 is SYGVKD in the germline V gene. With V trimmed by 10 bases and J by 6 bases, 6 bases remained unmatched. This CDR3 spans 12 amino acids. The CDR3: CATGQGIAEAFF. The CDR3 coding sequence is TGTGCCACTGGACAGGGGATTGCTGAAGCTTTCTTT.

This clonotype is a singleton in its sample. The chain has TRBV2 and TRBJ2-1; no clear D. The V and J ends lost 8 bases and 10 bases respectively, with 6 bases between them. The CDR3 has 9 residues. Germline CDR1 is SNHLY and CDR2 is FYNNEI. CDR3 protein: CASVPEQFF. The CDR3 DNA sequence: TGTGCCAGCGTGCCAGAGCAGTTCTTC.